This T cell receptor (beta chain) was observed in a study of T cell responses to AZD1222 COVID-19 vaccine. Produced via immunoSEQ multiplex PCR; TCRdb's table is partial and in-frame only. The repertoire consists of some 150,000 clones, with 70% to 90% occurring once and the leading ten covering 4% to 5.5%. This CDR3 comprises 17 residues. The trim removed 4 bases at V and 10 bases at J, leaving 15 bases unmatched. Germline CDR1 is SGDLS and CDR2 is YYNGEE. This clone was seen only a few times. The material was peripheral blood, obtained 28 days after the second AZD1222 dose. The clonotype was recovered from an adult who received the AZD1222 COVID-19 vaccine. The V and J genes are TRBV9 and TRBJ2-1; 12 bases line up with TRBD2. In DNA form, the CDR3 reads TGTGCCAGCAGCTCACCTAGCGGGGGGGCCCAGGGGCGGGAGCAGTTCTTC. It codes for CASSSPSGGAQGREQFF.